This T cell receptor beta chain is from a study of response to subunit inactivated influenza vaccine. The study, taken as a whole, reports: The authors offered the suggestion that each seasonal influenza vaccination recruits few new T cells.

TCRdb re-called the RT-PCR reads with MiXCR, one entry per CDR3 protein. The sample has about 570,000 distinct CDR3 sequences, 10% to 15% seen once. The length of the CDR3 is 14 residues. The V gene's germline CDR1 is MGHDK and CDR2 SYGVNS. The ends were cut back, 9 bases at V and 5 bases at J, with 20 bases in the middle. This clonotype appeared a single time. Its specificity is not known. The chain links TRBV25-1 to TRBJ2-7, with D possibly matching TRBD2 (5 bases). Sequencing used PBMCs from blood, obtained on the day of vaccination. This TCR was sampled from a man in his fifties who received an inactivated influenza vaccine. CDR3: CASSRAGEFHEQYF. The CDR3 DNA reads TGTGCCAGTTCGAGGGCAGGTGAGTTCCACGAGCAGTACTTC.